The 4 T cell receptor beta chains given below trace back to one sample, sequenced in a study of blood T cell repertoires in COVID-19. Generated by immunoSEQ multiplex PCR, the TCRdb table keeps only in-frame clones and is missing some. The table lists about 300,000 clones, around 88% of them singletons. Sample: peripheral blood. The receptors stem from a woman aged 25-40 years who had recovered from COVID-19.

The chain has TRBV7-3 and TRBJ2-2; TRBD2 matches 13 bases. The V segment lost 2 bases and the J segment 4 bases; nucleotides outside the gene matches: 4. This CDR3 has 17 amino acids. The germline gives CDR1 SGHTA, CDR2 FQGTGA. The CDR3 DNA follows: TGTGCCAGCAGCTTATCGGGACTAGCGGGGATCACCGGGGAGCTGTTTTTT. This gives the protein CASSLSGLAGITGELFF.

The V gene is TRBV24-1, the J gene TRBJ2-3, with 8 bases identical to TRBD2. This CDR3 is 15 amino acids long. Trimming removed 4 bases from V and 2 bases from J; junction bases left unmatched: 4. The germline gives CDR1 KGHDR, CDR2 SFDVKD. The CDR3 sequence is CATSESGGHTDTQYF. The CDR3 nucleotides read TGTGCCACCAGTGAGTCGGGGGGGCACACAGATACGCAGTATTTT.

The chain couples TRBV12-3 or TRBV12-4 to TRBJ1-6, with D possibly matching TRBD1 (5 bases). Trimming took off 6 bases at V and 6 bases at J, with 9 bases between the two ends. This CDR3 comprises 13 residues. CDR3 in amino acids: CASSTDSNSPLHF. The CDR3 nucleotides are TGTGCCAGCAGCACCGACAGTAATTCACCCCTCCACTTT.

The CDR3 nucleotides are TGTGCCAGCAGCTTATTCGCTCCTACCTACGAGCAGTACTTC. Translating gives CASSLFAPTYEQYF. The genes are TRBV7-8 and TRBJ2-7, with D unresolved. Germline V gene data show CDR1 as SGHVS and CDR2 as FQNEAQ. This CDR3 spans 14 amino acids. V was pared by 2 bases and J by 2 bases, with 10 bases between. Drawing the rest from reference TRBV7-8 and TRBJ2-7, the complete variable domain is GAGVSQSPRYKVAKRGQDVALRCDPISGHVSLFWYQQALGQGPEFLTYFQNEAQLDKSGLPSDRFFAERPEGSVSTLKIQRTQQEDSAVYLCASSLFAPTYEQYFGPGTRLTVT.